A selection of T cell receptor beta chains follows, all from one sample in a study of T cells in narcolepsy. Using immunoSEQ multiplex PCR, the repertoire was profiled, and TCRdb retains in-frame clones only, with some absent. Seen here are 25,000 to 30,000 clones, around 78% observed once, and the top ten hold nearly 3.5%. Sequencing was carried out using CD45RA- memory CD4+ T cells from PBMCs. These receptors were taken from a human donor with narcolepsy. The CDR3 runs from the conserved cysteine through the conserved F or W. Each record gives: J gene, clone size, D gene, V gene, CDR3 protein, CDR3 DNA. A D gene is named only where the DNA matches it firmly. Not every row has a clone size; where given, it reads once, few, many or a size class.

J gene: TRBJ1-4; clone size: few; D gene: NA; V gene: TRBV19; CDR3 protein: CASSIQGSDEKLFF; CDR3 DNA: TGTGCCAGTAGTATCCAGGGGTCGGATGAAAAACTGTTTTTT
J gene: TRBJ2-3; clone size: NA; D gene: NA; V gene: TRBV18; CDR3 protein: CASSPLRTQRGTDTQYF; CDR3 DNA: TGTGCCAGCTCACCCCTCCGGACCCAAAGGGGGACAGATACGCAGTATTTT
J gene: TRBJ1-1; clone size: NA; D gene: NA; V gene: TRBV7-2; CDR3 protein: CASSSLASAAFF; CDR3 DNA: TGTGCCAGCAGCTCCCTGGCCTCAGCAGCTTTCTTT
J gene: TRBJ2-1; clone size: once; D gene: TRBD1; V gene: TRBV4-1; CDR3 protein: CASSQGTGPHTSYNEQFF; CDR3 DNA: TGCGCCAGCAGCCAAGGGACAGGGCCCCACACCTCCTACAATGAGCAGTTCTTC
J gene: TRBJ2-3; clone size: NA; D gene: TRBD1; V gene: TRBV5-1; CDR3 protein: CASSLSARGPGTDTQYF; CDR3 DNA: TGCGCCAGCAGCTTGAGTGCGAGGGGGCCGGGCACAGATACGCAGTATTTT
J gene: TRBJ2-7; clone size: NA; D gene: TRBD1; V gene: TRBV5-1; CDR3 protein: CASSPEGATGSYRYEQYF; CDR3 DNA: TGCGCCAGCAGCCCCGAGGGGGCTACAGGGAGTTATCGTTACGAGCAGTACTTC
J gene: TRBJ2-6; clone size: NA; D gene: NA; V gene: TRBV28; CDR3 protein: CASSIDSFSGANVLTF; CDR3 DNA: TGTGCCAGCAGTATCGACAGTTTCTCTGGGGCCAACGTCCTGACTTTC
J gene: TRBJ2-1; clone size: NA; D gene: TRBD1; V gene: TRBV4-2; CDR3 protein: CASSQYRGNEQFF; CDR3 DNA: TGTGCCAGCAGCCAATACAGGGGCAATGAGCAGTTCTTC
J gene: TRBJ1-3; clone size: NA; D gene: NA; V gene: TRBV28; CDR3 protein: CASSLSSVGNTIYF; CDR3 DNA: TGTGCCAGCAGTTTATCGTCCGTTGGAAACACCATATATTTT
J gene: TRBJ1-1; clone size: few; D gene: TRBD1; V gene: TRBV6-9; CDR3 protein: CASRDRALSTEAFF; CDR3 DNA: TGTGCCAGCAGAGACAGGGCGTTGAGCACTGAAGCTTTCTTT
J gene: TRBJ2-1; clone size: few; D gene: TRBD2; V gene: TRBV6-4; CDR3 protein: CASSLLSGGDNEQFF; CDR3 DNA: TGTGCCAGCAGCCTCCTAAGCGGGGGGGACAATGAGCAGTTCTTC
J gene: TRBJ1-1; clone size: NA; D gene: NA; V gene: TRBV30; CDR3 protein: CAWRIQGMNTEAFF; CDR3 DNA: TGTGCCTGGAGGATACAGGGAATGAACACTGAAGCTTTCTTT
J gene: TRBJ2-7; clone size: NA; D gene: NA; V gene: TRBV11-3; CDR3 protein: CASSSHTYEQYF; CDR3 DNA: TGTGCCAGCAGCTCCCACACCTACGAGCAGTACTTC
J gene: TRBJ1-3; clone size: NA; D gene: NA; V gene: TRBV5-1; CDR3 protein: CASSRDNSGNTIYF; CDR3 DNA: TGCGCCAGCAGCCGGGACAACTCTGGAAACACCATATATTTT
J gene: TRBJ2-2; clone size: NA; D gene: NA; V gene: TRBV9; CDR3 protein: CASSVVSSNTGELFF; CDR3 DNA: TGTGCCAGCAGCGTAGTGTCCTCGAACACCGGGGAGCTGTTTTTT
J gene: TRBJ1-6; clone size: NA; D gene: TRBD1; V gene: TRBV2; CDR3 protein: CASSERTGGNSPLHF; CDR3 DNA: TGTGCCAGCAGTGAGAGGACAGGGGGGAATTCACCCCTCCACTTT
J gene: TRBJ2-3; clone size: few; D gene: TRBD2; V gene: TRBV12-5; CDR3 protein: CASGLAPRGLAGSPREQYF; CDR3 DNA: TGTGCTAGTGGTTTGGCCCCGAGGGGACTAGCGGGGTCCCCACGAGAGCAGTATTTT
J gene: TRBJ2-3; clone size: NA; D gene: TRBD2; V gene: TRBV7-3; CDR3 protein: CASSLGLAVSTDTQYF; CDR3 DNA: TGTGCCAGCAGCTTAGGGCTAGCGGTGAGCACAGATACGCAGTATTTT
J gene: TRBJ1-3; clone size: few; D gene: NA; V gene: TRBV7-6; CDR3 protein: CASSLAQGTGNTIYF; CDR3 DNA: TGTGCCAGCAGCTTAGCGCAGGGAACTGGAAACACCATATATTTT
J gene: TRBJ2-7; clone size: NA; D gene: TRBD1; V gene: TRBV5-1; CDR3 protein: CASSLAGQGVSNEQYF; CDR3 DNA: TGCGCCAGCAGCTTGGCCGGGCAGGGGGTTTCCAACGAGCAGTACTTC
J gene: TRBJ2-7; clone size: once; D gene: TRBD2; V gene: TRBV5-1; CDR3 protein: CASSLLRGGVTVEQYF; CDR3 DNA: TGCGCCAGCAGCTTGTTGCGCGGGGGGGTAACGGTTGAGCAGTACTTC
J gene: TRBJ1-5; clone size: once; D gene: NA; V gene: TRBV27; CDR3 protein: CASSLRGSGSSNQPQHF; CDR3 DNA: TGTGCCAGCAGTTTACGGGGATCGGGGTCAAGCAATCAGCCCCAGCATTTT
J gene: TRBJ1-1; clone size: NA; D gene: TRBD1; V gene: TRBV10-3; CDR3 protein: CAISERTGALEAFF; CDR3 DNA: TGTGCCATCAGTGAGAGAACAGGGGCCTTGGAAGCTTTCTTT
J gene: TRBJ2-3; clone size: NA; D gene: TRBD1; V gene: TRBV2; CDR3 protein: CARGGQGVTSASTDTQYF; CDR3 DNA: TGTGCCAGGGGGGGACAGGGGGTTACTAGCGCCAGCACAGATACGCAGTATTTT
J gene: TRBJ2-3; clone size: NA; D gene: NA; V gene: TRBV5-1; CDR3 protein: CASSLDRVRRDTQYF; CDR3 DNA: TGCGCCAGCAGCTTGGACAGGGTCCGGAGAGATACGCAGTATTTT
J gene: TRBJ1-3; clone size: NA; D gene: TRBD1; V gene: TRBV5-1; CDR3 protein: CASSLAGTVSSGNTIYF; CDR3 DNA: TGCGCCAGCAGCTTGGCGGGGACAGTGAGCTCTGGAAACACCATATATTTT
J gene: TRBJ2-3; clone size: once; D gene: NA; V gene: TRBV11-2; CDR3 protein: CASSLDFTRDTQYF; CDR3 DNA: TGTGCCAGCAGCTTAGACTTTACGCGAGATACGCAGTATTTT
J gene: TRBJ2-3; clone size: NA; D gene: NA; V gene: TRBV10-1; CDR3 protein: CASSARTGSTDTQYF; CDR3 DNA: TGCGCCAGCAGCGCGAGGACTGGCAGCACAGATACGCAGTATTTT
J gene: TRBJ2-1; clone size: once; D gene: TRBD2; V gene: TRBV9; CDR3 protein: CASSAPAGGRGEQFF; CDR3 DNA: TGTGCCAGCAGCGCGCCAGCGGGGGGGCGGGGTGAGCAGTTCTTC
J gene: TRBJ2-5; clone size: NA; D gene: NA; V gene: TRBV7-9; CDR3 protein: CASSQGLETQYF; CDR3 DNA: TGTGCCAGCAGCCAAGGGCTGGAGACCCAGTACTTC
J gene: TRBJ2-1; clone size: medium-sized; D gene: NA; V gene: TRBV7-3; CDR3 protein: CASSLYGSYNEQFF; CDR3 DNA: TGTGCCAGCAGCTTATACGGATCCTACAATGAGCAGTTCTTC
J gene: TRBJ2-2; clone size: NA; D gene: TRBD1; V gene: TRBV19; CDR3 protein: CASRTLQGTGELFF; CDR3 DNA: TGTGCCAGTAGGACCCTACAGGGGACCGGGGAGCTGTTTTTT
J gene: TRBJ2-5; clone size: NA; D gene: TRBD2; V gene: TRBV5-1; CDR3 protein: CASSLRTSGGETQYF; CDR3 DNA: TGCGCCAGCAGCTTGCGGACTAGCGGGGGAGAGACCCAGTACTTC
J gene: TRBJ1-6; clone size: NA; D gene: TRBD1; V gene: TRBV6-5; CDR3 protein: CASSYSTGQGGSPLHF; CDR3 DNA: TGTGCCAGCAGTTACTCGACAGGACAGGGTGGTTCACCCCTCCACTTT
J gene: TRBJ2-5; clone size: NA; D gene: NA; V gene: TRBV6-4; CDR3 protein: CASTKIRGGRETQYF; CDR3 DNA: TGTGCCAGCACTAAGATTCGAGGGGGGCGGGAGACCCAGTACTTC
J gene: TRBJ1-1; clone size: NA; D gene: TRBD1; V gene: TRBV7-3; CDR3 protein: CASSEQGSNTEAFF; CDR3 DNA: TGTGCCAGCAGCGAACAGGGGAGCAACACTGAAGCTTTCTTT
J gene: TRBJ1-2; clone size: NA; D gene: TRBD1; V gene: TRBV5-4; CDR3 protein: CASSTPRDSDYGYTF; CDR3 DNA: TGTGCCAGCAGCACACCCCGGGACAGCGACTATGGCTACACCTTC
J gene: TRBJ1-5; clone size: NA; D gene: NA; V gene: TRBV10-3; CDR3 protein: CAISGGEGSQPQHF; CDR3 DNA: TGTGCCATCAGTGGAGGGGAAGGGTCTCAGCCCCAGCATTTT
J gene: TRBJ2-2; clone size: NA; D gene: TRBD1; V gene: TRBV4-1; CDR3 protein: CASSQDWGQQTGELFF; CDR3 DNA: TGCGCCAGCAGCCAAGACTGGGGACAGCAGACCGGGGAGCTGTTTTTT
J gene: TRBJ2-2; clone size: NA; D gene: NA; V gene: TRBV10-1; CDR3 protein: CASSRTANTGELFF; CDR3 DNA: TGCGCCAGCAGTCGGACAGCGAACACCGGGGAGCTGTTTTTT